The rows below give T cell receptor beta chains drawn from one sample of a study of blood T cell repertoires in COVID-19. Sequencing used immunoSEQ multiplex PCR; TCRdb keeps in-frame clones, though not all of them. The sample comprises over 300,000 clones, more than 70% of which are singletons, and around 1.5% rests with the top ten. Material for sequencing was peripheral blood. The receptors shown here come from a woman aged 50 to 60 with acute or convalescent COVID-19. Each CDR3 is given with its conserved first and last residue. D genes are given only for firm matches. Where a row states a size, it is once, few, many or the class of an expanded clone; other rows omit it.

TRBJ2-3	-	TRBV6-5	TRBD1	TGTGCCAGCAGTCTCGGACAGGGTGAGGCAGATACGCAGTATTTT	CASSLGQGEADTQYF
TRBJ2-1	-	TRBV9	TRBD2	TGTGCCAGCAGCGGGACTAGTGGCGATGAGCAGTTCTTC	CASSGTSGDEQFF
TRBJ1-1	-	TRBV27	-	TGTGCCAGCAAAGGGGCGATGAACACTGAAGCTTTCTTT	CASKGAMNTEAFF
TRBJ2-1	-	TRBV28	-	TGTGCCAGCAGTTACACTAGGAATGAGCAGTTCTTC	CASSYTRNEQFF
TRBJ1-4	-	TRBV25-1	-	TGTGCCAGCAGTGGACAGATTACAACTAATGAAAAACTGTTTTTT	CASSGQITTNEKLFF
TRBJ1-2	-	TRBV7-2	-	TGTGCCAGCAGCTTACAATCGGACTCGGGGGGCTACACCTTC	CASSLQSDSGGYTF
TRBJ1-4	-	TRBV5-1	-	TGCGCCAGCAGCTTGGGGACTGACTCTAAACTGTTTTTT	CASSLGTDSKLFF
TRBJ2-7	-	TRBV24-1	TRBD1	TGTGCCACCAGCGACAGGGTACTCGACGAGCAGTACTTC	CATSDRVLDEQYF
TRBJ2-1	-	TRBV14	TRBD2	TGTGCCAGCAGCCCCCTGGCGGGAGGGCCACGAAATGAGCAGTTCTTC	CASSPLAGGPRNEQFF
TRBJ2-5	-	TRBV9	-	TGTGCCAGCAGCGTAGATCGGGGGCAAGAGACCCAGTACTTC	CASSVDRGQETQYF
TRBJ2-1	few	TRBV11-2	-	TGTGCCAGCAGCTCCCCAGGGCTAGCGAAGCGCAATGAGCAGTTCTTC	CASSSPGLAKRNEQFF
TRBJ1-2	-	TRBV28	-	TGTGCCAGCACCAGGGTTGGTGGCTACACCTTC	CASTRVGGYTF
TRBJ1-4	-	TRBV6-2/TRBV6-3	TRBD1	TGTGCCAGCAGCGGTACAGGGGATTCTCGAGAAAAACTGTTTTTT	CASSGTGDSREKLFF
TRBJ1-2	once	TRBV12-3/TRBV12-4	TRBD1	TGTGCCAGCAGTGCAGGGGGGTATGGCTACACCTTC	CASSAGGYGYTF
TRBJ1-1	-	TRBV28	TRBD1	TGTGCCAGCAGTTCCGGGACAGGGCCTGAAGCTTTCTTT	CASSSGTGPEAFF
TRBJ2-1	-	TRBV4-3	TRBD2	TGCGCCAGCAGCCAAGGGACTAGCGGATACAATGAGCAGTTCTTC	CASSQGTSGYNEQFF
TRBJ2-5	-	TRBV6-4	-	TGTGCCAGCAGTGAGCGGTGGGAGACCCAGTACTTC	CASSERWETQYF
TRBJ2-5	-	TRBV6-6	TRBD1	TGTGCCAGCAGAGGACAGGGGGCGCCGGAGACCCAGTACTTC	CASRGQGAPETQYF
TRBJ1-1	-	TRBV2	-	TGTGCCAGCAGTGTGGGAGGGGGGGAGACTTTCTTT	CASSVGGGETFF
TRBJ1-3	-	TRBV9	TRBD1	TGTGCCAGCAGCGCGACAGGGGCTGGAAACACCATATATTTT	CASSATGAGNTIYF
TRBJ2-1	-	TRBV20-1	-	TGCAGTGCTCTAGGGACAGAGCAGTTCTTC	CSALGTEQFF
TRBJ1-5	-	TRBV14	-	TGTGCCAGCAGCCCCGACCCGACAGGTTCATACAATCAGCCCCAGCATTTT	CASSPDPTGSYNQPQHF